This T cell receptor beta chain originates from a study of T-cell memory formation after mild COVID-19. Findings of the study overall: In pre-infection memory, a portion of responding clones appeared, which suggested that cross-reactive memory joined.

From germline, CDR1 is SGDLS and CDR2 YYNGEE. J was trimmed by 5 bases and V by 4 bases; bases with no gene match: 12. The CDR3 loop spans 16 amino acids. Comment on this clonotype: Its antigen is unidentified.

5'RACE with constant-segment primers yielded barcoded, UMI-tagged TCR alpha and TCR beta cDNA libraries. TCRdb itself ran the 5' RACE reads through MiXCR, one entry per CDR3 protein. The sample lists 580,000 or so distinct CDR3 sequences, 17% occurring once. The genes are TRBV9 and TRBJ2-3; 8 bases fit TRBD2. This TCR was sampled from an adult woman who had mild COVID-19 (a few samples of this study predate the infection). Cell type and time point are not known. What was sequenced was PBMCs or a T cell subset sorted from them (not recorded which). The CDR3 nucleotides read TGTGCCAGCAGCAGTAAGTTTGCGGGGGGCAGAGATACGCAGTATTTT. This encodes CASSSKFAGGRDTQYF.